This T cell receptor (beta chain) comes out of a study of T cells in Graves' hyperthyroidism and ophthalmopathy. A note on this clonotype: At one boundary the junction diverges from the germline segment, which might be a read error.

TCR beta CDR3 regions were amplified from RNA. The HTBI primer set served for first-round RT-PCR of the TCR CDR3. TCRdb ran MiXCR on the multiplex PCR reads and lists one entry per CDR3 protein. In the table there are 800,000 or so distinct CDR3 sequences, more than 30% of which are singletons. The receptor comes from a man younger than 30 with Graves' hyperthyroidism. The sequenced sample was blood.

The CDR3 is CSVKIAGGYTF. The CDR3 DNA reads as TGCAGCGTTAAAATAGCGGGAGGCTACACTTTC. The J gene is TRBJ1-2, the V gene TRBV29-1; D remains ambiguous. This CDR3 is built from 11 residues. Germline assignment: CDR1 SQVTM and CDR2 ANQGSEA.